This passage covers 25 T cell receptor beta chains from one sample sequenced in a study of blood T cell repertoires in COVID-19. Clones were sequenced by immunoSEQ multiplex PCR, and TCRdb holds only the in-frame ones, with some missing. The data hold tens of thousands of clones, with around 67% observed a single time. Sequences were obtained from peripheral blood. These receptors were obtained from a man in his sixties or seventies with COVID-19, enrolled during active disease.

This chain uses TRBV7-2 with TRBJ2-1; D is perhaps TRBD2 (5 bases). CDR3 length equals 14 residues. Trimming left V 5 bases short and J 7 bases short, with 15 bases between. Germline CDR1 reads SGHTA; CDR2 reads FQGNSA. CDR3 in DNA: TGTGCCAGCAGCCCGAGGGTGGCGTTTAATGAGCAGTTCTTC. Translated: CASSPRVAFNEQFF.

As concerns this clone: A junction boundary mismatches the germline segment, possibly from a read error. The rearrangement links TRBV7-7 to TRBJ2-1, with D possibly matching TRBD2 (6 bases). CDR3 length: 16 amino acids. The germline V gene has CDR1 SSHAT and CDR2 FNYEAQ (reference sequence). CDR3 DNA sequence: TGTGCTAGCAGCTTAGCTTTCGGGTCTGGGGGGAATGAGCAGTTCTTC. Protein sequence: CASSLAFGSGGNEQFF.

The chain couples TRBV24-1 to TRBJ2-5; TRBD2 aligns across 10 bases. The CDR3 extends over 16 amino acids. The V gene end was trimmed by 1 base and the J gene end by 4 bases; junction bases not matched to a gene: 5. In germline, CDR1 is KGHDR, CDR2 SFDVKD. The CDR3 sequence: CATSDFSSGRRETQYF. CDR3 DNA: TGTGCCACCAGTGATTTTTCTAGCGGGAGAAGAGAGACCCAGTACTTC.

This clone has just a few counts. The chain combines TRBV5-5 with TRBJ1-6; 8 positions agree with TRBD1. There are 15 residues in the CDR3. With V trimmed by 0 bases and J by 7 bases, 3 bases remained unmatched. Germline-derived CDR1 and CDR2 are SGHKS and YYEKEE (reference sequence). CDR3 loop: CASSLDWDRNSPLHF. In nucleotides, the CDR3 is TGTGCCAGCAGCTTGGACTGGGACAGGAATTCACCCCTCCACTTT.

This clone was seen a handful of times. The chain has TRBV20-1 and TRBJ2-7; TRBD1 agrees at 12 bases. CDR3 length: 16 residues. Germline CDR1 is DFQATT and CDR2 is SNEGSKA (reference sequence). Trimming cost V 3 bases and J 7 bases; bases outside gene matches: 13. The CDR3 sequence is CSASGTGGTWPREQYF. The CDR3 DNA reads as TGCAGTGCTAGTGGGACAGGGGGCACCTGGCCGCGGGAGCAGTACTTC.

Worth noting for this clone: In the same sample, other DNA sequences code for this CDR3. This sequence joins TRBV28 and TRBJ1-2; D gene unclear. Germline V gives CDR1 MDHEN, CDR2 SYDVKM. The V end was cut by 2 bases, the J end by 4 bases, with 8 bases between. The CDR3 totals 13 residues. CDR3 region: CASSLRGRYGYTF. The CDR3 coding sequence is TGTGCCAGCAGTTTACGAGGTCGCTATGGCTACACCTTC.

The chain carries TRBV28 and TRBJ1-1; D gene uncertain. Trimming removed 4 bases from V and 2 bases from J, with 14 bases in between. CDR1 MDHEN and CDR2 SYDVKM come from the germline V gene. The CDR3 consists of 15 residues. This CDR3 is CASSSYAAINTEAFF. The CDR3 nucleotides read TGTGCCAGCAGTTCTTACGCAGCGATAAACACTGAAGCTTTCTTT.

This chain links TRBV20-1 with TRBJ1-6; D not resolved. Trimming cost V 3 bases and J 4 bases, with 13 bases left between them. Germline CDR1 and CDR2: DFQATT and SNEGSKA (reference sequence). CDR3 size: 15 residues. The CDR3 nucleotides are TGCAGTGCTAGTAATCAGGAAAGGTATAATTCACCCCTCCACTTT. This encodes CSASNQERYNSPLHF.

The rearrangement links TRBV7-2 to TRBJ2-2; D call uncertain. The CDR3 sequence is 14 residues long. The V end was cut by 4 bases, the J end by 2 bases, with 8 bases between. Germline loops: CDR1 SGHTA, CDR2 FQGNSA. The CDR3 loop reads CASSSQFNTGELFF. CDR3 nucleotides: TGTGCCAGCAGCTCTCAGTTTAACACCGGGGAGCTGTTTTTT. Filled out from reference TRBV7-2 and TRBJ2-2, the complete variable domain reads GAGVSQSPSNKVTEKGKDVELRCDPISGHTALYWYRQSLGQGLEFLIYFQGNSAPDKSGLPSDRFSAERTGGSVSTLTIQRTQQEDSAVYLCASSSQFNTGELFFGEGSRLTVL.

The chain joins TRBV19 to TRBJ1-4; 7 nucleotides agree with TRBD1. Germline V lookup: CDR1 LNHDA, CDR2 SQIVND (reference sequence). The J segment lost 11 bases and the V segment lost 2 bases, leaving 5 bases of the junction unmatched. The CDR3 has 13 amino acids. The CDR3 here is CASSITGDHKLFF. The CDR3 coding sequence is TGTGCCAGTAGTATAACAGGGGATCATAAACTGTTTTTT.

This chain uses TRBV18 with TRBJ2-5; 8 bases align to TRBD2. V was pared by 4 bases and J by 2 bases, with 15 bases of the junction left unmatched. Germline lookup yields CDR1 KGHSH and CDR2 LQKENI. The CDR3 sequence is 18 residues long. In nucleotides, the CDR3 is TGTGCCAGCTCACAGGTGGAGCGGGAGAAATGGGGTCAAGAGACCCAGTACTTC. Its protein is CASSQVEREKWGQETQYF.

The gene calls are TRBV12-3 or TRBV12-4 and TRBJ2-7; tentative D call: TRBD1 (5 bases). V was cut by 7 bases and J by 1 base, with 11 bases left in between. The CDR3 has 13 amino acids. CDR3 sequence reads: CASTETASYEQYF. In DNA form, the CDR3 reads TGTGCCAGCACCGAGACAGCGTCCTACGAGCAGTACTTC.

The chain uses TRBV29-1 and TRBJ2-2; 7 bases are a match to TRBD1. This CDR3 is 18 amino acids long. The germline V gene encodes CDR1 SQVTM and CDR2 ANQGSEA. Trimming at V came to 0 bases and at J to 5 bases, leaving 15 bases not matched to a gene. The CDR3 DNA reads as TGCAGCGTTGAAGATCGCCGGGACAGACGAGGTACTACCGGGGAGCTGTTTTTT. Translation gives CSVEDRRDRRGTTGELFF.

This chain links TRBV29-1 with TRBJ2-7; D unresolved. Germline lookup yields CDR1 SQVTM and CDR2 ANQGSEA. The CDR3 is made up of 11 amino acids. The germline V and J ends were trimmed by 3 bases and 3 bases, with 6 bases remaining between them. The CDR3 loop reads CSVDGDYEQYF. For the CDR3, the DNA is TGCAGCGTTGATGGAGACTACGAGCAGTACTTC.

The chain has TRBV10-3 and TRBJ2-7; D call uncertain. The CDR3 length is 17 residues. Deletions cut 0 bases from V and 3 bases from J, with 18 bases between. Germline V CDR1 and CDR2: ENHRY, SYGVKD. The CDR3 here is CAISESTLGYRVYEQYF. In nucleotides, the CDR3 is TGTGCCATCAGTGAGTCGACTCTTGGCTACCGAGTCTACGAGCAGTACTTC.

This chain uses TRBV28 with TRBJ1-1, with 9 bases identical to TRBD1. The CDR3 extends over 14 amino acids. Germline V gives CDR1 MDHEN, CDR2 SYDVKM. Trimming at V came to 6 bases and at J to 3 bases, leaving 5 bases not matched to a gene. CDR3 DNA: TGTGCCAGCAGCGAAGGGACAGGGTACACTGAAGCTTTCTTT. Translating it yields CASSEGTGYTEAFF.

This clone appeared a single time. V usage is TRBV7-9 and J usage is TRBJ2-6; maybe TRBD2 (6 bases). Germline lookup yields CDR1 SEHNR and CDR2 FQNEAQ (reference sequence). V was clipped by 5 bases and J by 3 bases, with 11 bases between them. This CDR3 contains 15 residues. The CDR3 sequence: CASSLPAGGANVLTF. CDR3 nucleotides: TGTGCCAGCAGCCTCCCAGCGGGTGGGGCCAACGTCCTGACTTTC.

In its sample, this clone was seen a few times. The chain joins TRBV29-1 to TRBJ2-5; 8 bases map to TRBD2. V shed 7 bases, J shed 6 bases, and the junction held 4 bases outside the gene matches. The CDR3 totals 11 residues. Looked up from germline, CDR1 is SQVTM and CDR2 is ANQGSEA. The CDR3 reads CSAREGQTQYF. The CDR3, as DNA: TGCAGCGCTCGGGAGGGTCAGACCCAGTACTTC.

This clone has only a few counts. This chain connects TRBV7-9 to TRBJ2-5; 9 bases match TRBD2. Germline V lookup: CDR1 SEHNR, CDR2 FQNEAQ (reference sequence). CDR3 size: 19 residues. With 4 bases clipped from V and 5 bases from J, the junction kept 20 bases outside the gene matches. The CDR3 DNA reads TGTGCCAGCAGCTCCCCTAAGGGGGCTAGCGGGGCGGGTTGGGAGACCCAGTACTTC. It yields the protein CASSSPKGASGAGWETQYF.

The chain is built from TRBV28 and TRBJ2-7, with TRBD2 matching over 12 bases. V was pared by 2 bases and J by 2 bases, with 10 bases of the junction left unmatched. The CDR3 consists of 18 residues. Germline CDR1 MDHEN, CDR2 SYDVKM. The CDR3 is CASSLELAGGESPYEQYF. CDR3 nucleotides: TGTGCCAGCAGTTTAGAACTAGCGGGAGGAGAATCCCCCTACGAGCAGTACTTC.

The CDR3: CASRGPDRVGFSEKLFF. CDR3 coding DNA: TGTGCCAGCAGGGGACCGGACAGGGTAGGGTTCAGTGAAAAACTGTTTTTT. V gene TRBV3-1 (or the pseudogene TRBV3-2) combines with J gene TRBJ1-4, with 8 bases that match TRBD1. Trimming cost V 6 bases and J 7 bases; bases outside gene matches: 16. The CDR3 is made up of 17 amino acids. CDR1 is LGHDT, CDR2 YNNKEL, per germline (reference sequence).

In nucleotides, the CDR3 is TGTGCCAGCAGTGAAGGTTTGTCTAGCGGGAACCAAGAGACCCAGTACTTC. It is translated as CASSEGLSSGNQETQYF. The chain links TRBV2 to TRBJ2-5; 9 bases are shared with TRBD2. Losses at the gene ends were 1 base for V and 0 bases for J; bases not matched to a gene: 6. Per germline, CDR1 SNHLY and CDR2 FYNNEI. The CDR3 is 17 amino acids.

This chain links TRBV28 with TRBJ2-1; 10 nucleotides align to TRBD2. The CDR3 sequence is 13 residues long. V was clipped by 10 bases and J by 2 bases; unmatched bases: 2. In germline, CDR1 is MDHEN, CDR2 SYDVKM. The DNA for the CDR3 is TGTGCCATGGGGACTAGCGCCTACAATGAGCAGTTCTTC. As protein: CAMGTSAYNEQFF.

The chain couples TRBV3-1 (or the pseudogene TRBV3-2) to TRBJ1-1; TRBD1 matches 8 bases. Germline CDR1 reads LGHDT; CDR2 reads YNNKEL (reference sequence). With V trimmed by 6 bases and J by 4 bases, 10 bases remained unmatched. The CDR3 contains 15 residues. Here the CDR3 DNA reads TGTGCCAGCAGACTAGGCAGGGGGCACGGCACTGAAGCTTTCTTT. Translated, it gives CASRLGRGHGTEAFF.

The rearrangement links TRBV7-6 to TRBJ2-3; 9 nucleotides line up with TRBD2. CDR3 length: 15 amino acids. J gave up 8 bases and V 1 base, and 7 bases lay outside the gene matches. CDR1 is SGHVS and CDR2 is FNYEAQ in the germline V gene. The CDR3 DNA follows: TGTGCCAGCAGCTTAGGGGGGACTAGCCATGCTACGCAGTATTTT. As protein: CASSLGGTSHATQYF.